This note documents a single TCR beta chain sequence. The V and J ends lost 6 bases and 6 bases, in that order; junction bases with no gene match: 4. CDR1 MDHEN and CDR2 SYDVKM come from the germline V gene. There are 13 residues in the CDR3. Survey-level immunoSEQ sequencing profiled the TCR beta repertoire. Produced via immunoSEQ multiplex PCR; TCRdb's table is partial and in-frame only. The data contain tens of thousands of clones, roughly 93% of them singletons. The chain carries TRBV28 and TRBJ2-7, with TRBD2 identical over 11 bases. The clonotype was recovered from a man aged 35-49 years with rheumatoid arthritis. Sequenced sample: PBMCs. CDR3 in amino acids: CASSYTSGSEQYF. In DNA form, the CDR3 reads TGTGCCAGCAGCTATACTAGCGGGAGCGAGCAGTACTTC.